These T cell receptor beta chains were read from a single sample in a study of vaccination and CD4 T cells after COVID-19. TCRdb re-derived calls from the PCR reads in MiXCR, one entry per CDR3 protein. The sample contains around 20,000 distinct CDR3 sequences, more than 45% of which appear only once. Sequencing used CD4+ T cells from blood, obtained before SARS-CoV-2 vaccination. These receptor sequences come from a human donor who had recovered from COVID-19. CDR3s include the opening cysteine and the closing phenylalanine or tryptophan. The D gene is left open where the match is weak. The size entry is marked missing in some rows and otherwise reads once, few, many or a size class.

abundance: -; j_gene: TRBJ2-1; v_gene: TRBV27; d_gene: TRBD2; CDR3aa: CASSQGTSGRLGFF; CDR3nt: TGTGCCAGCAGCCAAGGAACTAGCGGGAGATTGGGGTTCTTC
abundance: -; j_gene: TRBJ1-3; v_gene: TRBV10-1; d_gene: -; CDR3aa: CASTGKAHSGNTIYF; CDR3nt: TGCGCCAGCACAGGGAAAGCGCACTCTGGAAACACCATATATTTT
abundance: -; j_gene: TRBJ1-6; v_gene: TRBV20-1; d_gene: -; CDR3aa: CSARDSMYRGNNSPLHF; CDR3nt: TGCAGTGCTAGAGATTCAATGTATCGGGGGAACAATTCACCCCTCCACTTT
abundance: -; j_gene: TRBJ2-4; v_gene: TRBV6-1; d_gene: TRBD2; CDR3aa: CASRLRDMGLAGGPNSKNIQYF; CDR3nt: TGTGCCAGCAGATTACGGGACATGGGACTAGCGGGAGGGCCGAATTCCAAAAACATTCAGTACTTC
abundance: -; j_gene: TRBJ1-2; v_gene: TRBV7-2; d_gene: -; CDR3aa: CASSLAVWEGYTF; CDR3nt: TGTGCCAGCAGCTTAGCAGTTTGGGAAGGCTACACCTTC
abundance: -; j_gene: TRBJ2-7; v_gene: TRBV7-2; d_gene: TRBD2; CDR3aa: CASSPGVSGNRNYEQYF; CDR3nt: TGTGCCAGCAGCCCCGGGGTTAGCGGGAACAGGAATTACGAGCAGTACTTC
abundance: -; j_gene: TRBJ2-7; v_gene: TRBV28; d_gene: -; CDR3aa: CASSLTTGQTYEQYF; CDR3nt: TGTGCCAGCAGTCTAACGACAGGCCAGACCTACGAGCAGTACTTC
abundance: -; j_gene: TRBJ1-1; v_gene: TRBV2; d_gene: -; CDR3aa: CASSGHLNTEAFF; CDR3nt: TGTGCCAGCAGTGGACACCTCAACACTGAAGCTTTCTTT
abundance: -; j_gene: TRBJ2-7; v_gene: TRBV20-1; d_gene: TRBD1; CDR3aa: CSARGKSGTGINEQYF; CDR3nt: TGCAGTGCTAGAGGTAAATCCGGGACAGGGATCAACGAGCAGTACTTC
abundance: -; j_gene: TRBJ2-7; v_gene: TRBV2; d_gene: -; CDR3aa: CASSVRSVSDEQYF; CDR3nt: TGTGCCAGCAGTGTGAGGAGTGTCTCCGACGAGCAGTACTTC
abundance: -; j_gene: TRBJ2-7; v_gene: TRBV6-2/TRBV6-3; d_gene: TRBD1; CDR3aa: CASSYSGTGFSYEQYF; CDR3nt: TGTGCCAGCAGTTATTCCGGGACAGGATTCTCCTACGAGCAGTACTTC
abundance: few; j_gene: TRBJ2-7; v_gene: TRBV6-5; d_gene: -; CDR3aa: CASSYRGSGFYEQYF; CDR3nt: TGTGCCAGCAGTTACCGGGGCAGCGGTTTCTACGAGCAGTACTTC
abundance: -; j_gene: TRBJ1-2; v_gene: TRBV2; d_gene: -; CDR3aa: CASRQLGGYTF; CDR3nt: TGTGCCAGCCGGCAGCTTGGCGGCTACACCTTC
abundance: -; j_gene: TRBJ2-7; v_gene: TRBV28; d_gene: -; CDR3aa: CASRRGQSYEQYF; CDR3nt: TGTGCCAGCAGGCGGGGACAGAGCTACGAGCAGTACTTC
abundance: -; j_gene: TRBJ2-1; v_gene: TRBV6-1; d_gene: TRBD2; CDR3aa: CASSQTGLAGGGTNEQFF; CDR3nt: TGTGCCAGCAGCCAAACGGGACTAGCGGGAGGGGGGACCAATGAGCAGTTCTTC
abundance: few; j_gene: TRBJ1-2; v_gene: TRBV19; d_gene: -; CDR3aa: CASSPRGPTANYGYTF; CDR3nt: TGTGCCAGTAGTCCCCGGGGGCCTACAGCTAACTATGGCTACACCTTC
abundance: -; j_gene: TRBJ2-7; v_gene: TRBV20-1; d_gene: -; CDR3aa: CSARPTDGPYEQYF; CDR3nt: TGTAGTGCTAGACCGACCGACGGACCCTACGAGCAGTACTTC
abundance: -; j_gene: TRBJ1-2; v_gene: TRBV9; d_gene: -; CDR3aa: CASSPLRDFNYGYTF; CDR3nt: TGTGCCAGCAGCCCCCTAAGGGATTTTAACTATGGCTACACCTTC
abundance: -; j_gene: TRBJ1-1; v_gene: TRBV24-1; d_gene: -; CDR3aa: CATSDNRDGTEAFF; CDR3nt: TGTGCCACCAGTGATAACCGGGATGGGACTGAAGCTTTCTTT
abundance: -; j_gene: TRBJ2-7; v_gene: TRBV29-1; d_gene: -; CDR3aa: CSVGLGYEQYF; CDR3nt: TGCAGCGTTGGGTTGGGCTACGAGCAGTACTTC
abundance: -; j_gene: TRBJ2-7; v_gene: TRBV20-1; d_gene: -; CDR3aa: CSARGARLFPGRSAIEQYF; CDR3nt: TGCAGTGCTAGAGGTGCGCGTCTTTTTCCGGGACGGAGTGCAATCGAGCAGTACTTC
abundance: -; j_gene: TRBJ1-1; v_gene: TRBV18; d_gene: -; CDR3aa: CASSPRRGDTEAFF; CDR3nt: TGTGCCAGCTCACCGCGGCGCGGGGACACTGAAGCTTTCTTT
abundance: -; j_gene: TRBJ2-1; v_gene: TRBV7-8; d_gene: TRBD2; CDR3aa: CASSVDTSDEQFF; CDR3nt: TGTGCCAGCAGCGTGGATACTAGCGATGAGCAGTTCTTC
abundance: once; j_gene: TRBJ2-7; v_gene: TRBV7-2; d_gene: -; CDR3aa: CASSLSAGEREQYF; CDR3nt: TGTGCCAGCAGCTTATCGGCAGGGGAGCGGGAGCAGTACTTC
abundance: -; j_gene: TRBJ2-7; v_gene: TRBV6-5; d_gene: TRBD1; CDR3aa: CASSSRDRGYEQYF; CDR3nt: TGTGCCAGCAGTTCCCGGGACAGGGGATACGAGCAGTACTTC
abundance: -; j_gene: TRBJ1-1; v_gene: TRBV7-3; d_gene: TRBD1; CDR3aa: CASSPQGGSTEAFF; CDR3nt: TGTGCCAGCAGCCCGCAGGGGGGAAGCACTGAAGCTTTCTTT
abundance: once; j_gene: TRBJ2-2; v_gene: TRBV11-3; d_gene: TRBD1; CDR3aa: CASSQDRGFTAGELFF; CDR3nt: TGTGCCAGCAGTCAGGACAGGGGTTTTACGGCCGGGGAGCTGTTTTTT
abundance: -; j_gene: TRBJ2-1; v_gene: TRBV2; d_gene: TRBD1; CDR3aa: CASYGQGGNEQFF; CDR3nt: TGTGCCAGCTATGGACAGGGGGGGAATGAGCAGTTCTTC
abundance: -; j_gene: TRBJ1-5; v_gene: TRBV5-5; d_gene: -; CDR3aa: CASSLSGFNQPQHF; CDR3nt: TGTGCCAGCAGCTTGTCTGGGTTCAATCAGCCCCAGCATTTT
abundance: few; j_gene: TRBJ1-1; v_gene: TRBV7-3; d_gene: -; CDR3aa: CASSLGENTEAFF; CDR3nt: TGTGCCAGCAGCTTGGGGGAAAACACTGAAGCTTTCTTT
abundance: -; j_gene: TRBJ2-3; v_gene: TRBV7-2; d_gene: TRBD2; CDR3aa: CASSLGGRAPDTQYF; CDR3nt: TGTGCCAGCAGCTTGGGCGGGAGGGCGCCAGATACGCAGTATTTT
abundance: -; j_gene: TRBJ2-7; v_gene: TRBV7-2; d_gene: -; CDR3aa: CASSYNTYEQYF; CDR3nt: TGTGCCAGCAGCTATAATACCTACGAGCAGTACTTC
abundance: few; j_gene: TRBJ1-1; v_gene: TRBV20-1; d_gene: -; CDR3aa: CSARRGSEGTEAFF; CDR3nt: TGCAGTGCTAGACGTGGCAGTGAGGGCACTGAAGCTTTCTTT
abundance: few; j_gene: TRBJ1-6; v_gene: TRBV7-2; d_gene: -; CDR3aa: CASSMGSPLHF; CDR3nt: TGTGCCAGCTCGATGGGTTCACCCCTCCACTTT